This TCR beta chain was found in a study of cytomegalovirus exposure and HLA in healthy donors. Germline values: CDR1 GTSNPN, CDR2 SVGIG (reference sequence). The CDR3 totals 13 residues. The V segment lost 0 bases and the J segment 4 bases; nucleotides outside the gene matches: 2. TCRdb's table, derived via immunoSEQ multiplex PCR, lists solely in-frame clones and lacks some. Among under 250,000 clones listed, about 89% were seen once. This receptor was identified in a woman under 30 in good health and CMV-seronegative. This chain connects TRBV30 to TRBJ1-1; TRBD1 agrees at 7 bases. The material sequenced was PBMCs. CDR3 in amino acids: CAWSVQGTTEAFF. The DNA of the CDR3 is TGTGCCTGGAGTGTACAGGGGACCACTGAAGCTTTCTTT.